This T cell receptor (beta chain) was identified during a study of cytotoxic CD8 clonotypes in ibrutinib-treated CLL. On the study more broadly: Median treatment time before response sampling was 12 months, range 6 to 36. Study outcomes and limitations: Baseline levels of clonality went above those of age-matched healthy donors and moved with circulating CD8+ T-cell counts. Sampling schedules were unmatched across sustained-remission and progressing patients. Having risen at ibrutinib response, clonality had fallen back toward baseline by progression.

Clones were sequenced by immunoSEQ multiplex PCR, and TCRdb holds only the in-frame ones, with some missing. This sample has fewer than 300,000 clones; roughly three quarters occur once, and the top ten carry about 5.3%. For this clone: The antigen remains undetermined.

The CDR3 length is 14 residues. V dropped 5 bases and J dropped 7; count of bases not matched to a gene: 6. Germline values: CDR1 SGHDT, CDR2 YYEEEE. Sequences were derived from PBMCs, sampled at disease progression, from a patient treated with ibrutinib. The rearrangement uses TRBV5-6 and TRBJ1-4, with 9 bases that match TRBD1. This clonotype originated in a human donor with chronic lymphocytic leukemia. The CDR3 DNA reads as TGTGCCAGCAGTACCGGGACAGGGCGTGAAAAACTGTTTTTT. It translates to CASSTGTGREKLFF.